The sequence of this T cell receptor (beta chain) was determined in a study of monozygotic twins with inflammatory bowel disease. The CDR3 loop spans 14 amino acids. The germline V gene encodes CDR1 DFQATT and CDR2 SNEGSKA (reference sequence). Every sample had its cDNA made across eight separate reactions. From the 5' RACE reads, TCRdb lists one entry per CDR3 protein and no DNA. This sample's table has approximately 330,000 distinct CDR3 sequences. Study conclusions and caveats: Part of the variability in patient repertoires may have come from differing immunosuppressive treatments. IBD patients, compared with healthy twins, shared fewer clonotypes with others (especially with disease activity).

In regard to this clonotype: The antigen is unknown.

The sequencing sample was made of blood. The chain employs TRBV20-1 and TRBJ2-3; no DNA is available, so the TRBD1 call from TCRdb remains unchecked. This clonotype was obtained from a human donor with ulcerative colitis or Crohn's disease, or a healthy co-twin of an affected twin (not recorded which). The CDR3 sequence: CSARRGLGTDTQYF.